Listed below are T cell receptor beta chains from one sample, sequenced in a study of T cells expressing NK-cell markers. TCRdb reprocessed the 5' RACE reads and reports one entry per CDR3 protein, with no DNA. The sample holds under 600,000 distinct CDR3 sequences. The sequencing sample was made of blood T cells: a sorted CD56 or NKG2C T cell subset, CD4+ or CD8+ T cells, or bulk PBMC T cells (not recorded which). The receptor source for this set is a woman in her forties or fifties in good health. CDR3s include the opening cysteine and the closing phenylalanine or tryptophan.

v_gene	len	j_gene	CDR3aa
TRBV12-3/TRBV12-4	18	TRBJ1-3	CASTPRGGRISSGNTIYF
TRBV10-2	14	TRBJ1-4	CASRRDRVNEKLFF
TRBV6-6	12	TRBJ1-4	CASRPGAEKLFF
TRBV7-9	15	TRBJ2-5	CASSEGLAAGETQYF
TRBV10-3	12	TRBJ2-5	CAISGSGETQYF
TRBV27	15	TRBJ2-3	CASSTSTGLTDTQYF
TRBV15	14	TRBJ1-1	CATSSTTQNTEAFF
TRBV29-1	16	TRBJ2-3	CSVVPGLAEGADTQYF
TRBV28	15	TRBJ2-7	CASSPGELVSYEQYF
TRBV25-1	16	TRBJ2-2	CASSEYRGRVGGELFF